These 20 T cell receptor beta chains came from one sample sequenced in a study of blood T cell repertoires in COVID-19. The method was immunoSEQ multiplex PCR; TCRdb's version includes in-frame clones alone and lacks a portion of them. The data hold tens of thousands of clones, with roughly 77% observed a single time. The material sequenced was peripheral blood. The receptors stem from a man between 60 and 70 years old with COVID-19, enrolled during active disease.

This CDR3 reads CAASQGVGETQYF. As DNA, the CDR3 is TGTGCCGCTTCACAGGGGGTGGGGGAGACCCAGTACTTC. V usage is TRBV6-5 and J usage is TRBJ2-5; 8 bases are a match to TRBD1. Germline CDR1 MNHEY, CDR2 SVGAGI. Trimming took 11 bases from V and 5 from J; bases not matched to a gene: 10. The CDR3 totals 13 residues.

For this clone: The junction does not match germline at one end; this may be a read error. The CDR3 loop reads CASSSGQGFSYEQYF. DNA for the CDR3: TGTGCTAGCAGCTCGGGACAGGGGTTCTCCTACGAGCAGTACTTC. The V call is TRBV7-7, the J call TRBJ2-7; 10 nucleotides line up with TRBD1. Germline V gives CDR1 SSHAT, CDR2 FNYEAQ (reference sequence). This CDR3 contains 15 residues.

The gene calls are TRBV20-1 and TRBJ2-1, with a tentative D call TRBD1 (5 bases). Germline CDR1 reads DFQATT; CDR2 reads SNEGSKA (reference sequence). V was pared by 3 bases and J by 5 bases, with 8 bases between. CDR3 length equals 12 residues. The chain's CDR3 is CSASHRHNEQFF. The DNA for the CDR3 is TGCAGTGCTAGTCACAGGCACAATGAGCAGTTCTTC.

The chain uses TRBV9 and TRBJ1-2; 9 positions match TRBD1. The germline V gene encodes CDR1 SGDLS and CDR2 YYNGEE. Unmatched junction bases numbered 8, after V lost 3 bases and J lost 5 bases. The CDR3 loop spans 15 amino acids. CDR3 sequence reads: CASSEGQGREYGYTF. CDR3 DNA: TGTGCCAGCAGCGAAGGACAGGGGCGGGAATATGGCTACACCTTC. Variable domain in full (rest from reference TRBV9 and TRBJ1-2): DSGVTQTPKHLITATGQRVTLRCSPRSGDLSVYWYQQSLDQGLQFLIQYYNGEERAKGNILERFSAQQFPDLHSELNLSSLELGDSALYFCASSEGQGREYGYTFGSGTRLTVV.

CDR3 in amino acids: CASSLGQTNEKLFF. The CDR3 DNA sequence: TGTGCCAGCAGCCTGGGACAGACTAATGAAAAACTGTTTTTT. The chain recombines TRBV7-9 with TRBJ1-4, with 7 bases fitting TRBD1. Germline lookup yields CDR1 SEHNR and CDR2 FQNEAQ (reference sequence). The V gene end was trimmed by 5 bases and the J gene end by 2 bases; junction bases not matched to a gene: 2. The CDR3 is 14 amino acids.

This rearrangement joins TRBV21-1 to TRBJ1-2; the table gives TRBD1 as D, unverified against the DNA. TRBV21-1 is classified as a pseudogene. The CDR3 runs to 16 residues. The CDR3 loop reads CASSKGDRPSYYGYTF. In DNA, the CDR3 is TGTGCCAGCAGCAAAGGAGACAGACCATCATACTATGGCTACACCTTC.

This clone was picked up one time. This chain joins TRBV15 and TRBJ1-3, with unresolved D. The CDR3 spans 15 residues. Germline lookup yields CDR1 LNHNV and CDR2 YYDKDF (reference sequence). V lost 1 base and J 0 bases, leaving 7 bases between the germline ends. CDR3 in amino acids: CATSRVTSSGNTIYF. The CDR3 nucleotides are TGTGCCACCAGCAGAGTGACAAGCTCTGGAAACACCATATATTTT. The complete variable domain, with remaining parts taken from reference TRBV15 and TRBJ1-3, reads DAMVIQNPRYQVTQFGKPVTLSCSQTLNHNVMYWYQQKSSQAPKLLFHYYDKDFNNEADTPDNFQSRRPNTSFCFLDIRSPGLGDTAMYLCATSRVTSSGNTIYFGEGSWLTVV.

The genes are TRBV18 and TRBJ1-5; D may be TRBD1 (6 bases). This CDR3 is built from 15 residues. Germline V gene sequence: CDR1 KGHSH, CDR2 LQKENI. V lost 4 bases to trimming and J lost 2 bases, with 12 bases between them. CDR3 DNA sequence: TGTGCCAGCTCACAACAGGCAGGGGGCAATCAGCCCCAGCATTTT. Translated: CASSQQAGGNQPQHF.

This chain links TRBV7-9 with TRBJ1-6; 7 bases line up with TRBD1. V lost 5 bases, J lost 11 bases, and 15 bases stayed unmatched. This CDR3 is built from 16 residues. Germline V gives CDR1 SEHNR, CDR2 FQNEAQ (reference sequence). In nucleotides, the CDR3 is TGTGCCAGCAGCCCAACACAGGGGATTAAAGGCGCACCCCTCCACTTT. It yields the protein CASSPTQGIKGAPLHF. The full variable domain, with the rest looked up from reference TRBV7-9 and TRBJ1-6, is DTGVSQNPRHKITKRGQNVTFRCDPISEHNRLYWYRQTLGQGPEFLTYFQNEAQLEKSRLLSDRFSAERPKGSFSTLEIQRTEQGDSAMYLCASSPTQGIKGAPLHFGNGTRLTVT.

The rearrangement uses TRBV29-1 and TRBJ1-2, with 7 bases lining up with TRBD1. This CDR3 comprises 16 residues. Germline lookup yields CDR1 SQVTM and CDR2 ANQGSEA. J lost 3 bases, V lost 0 bases, and 10 bases had no gene match. The CDR3 loop is CSVEDPTQGQYYGYTF. CDR3 nucleotide sequence: TGCAGCGTTGAAGATCCGACGCAGGGACAGTACTATGGCTACACCTTC. The full variable domain, its missing parts supplied by reference TRBV29-1 and TRBJ1-2, is SAVISQKPSRDICQRGTSLTIQCQVDSQVTMMFWYRQQPGQSLTLIATANQGSEATYESGFVIDKFPISRPNLTFSTLTVSNMSPEDSSIYLCSVEDPTQGQYYGYTFGSGTRLTVV.

The V call is TRBV6-5, the J call TRBJ1-1, with D possibly being TRBD1 (6 bases). Trimming shortened V by 4 bases and J by 7 bases, and 16 bases separated the two germline ends. Germline V gives CDR1 MNHEY, CDR2 SVGAGI. The CDR3 extends over 14 amino acids. The CDR3 DNA follows: TGTGCCAGCAGTTCCCATACGGGGGGCGTTGAAGCTTTCTTT. Translation gives CASSSHTGGVEAFF.

The chain is built from TRBV11-2 and TRBJ2-7; 10 bases fit TRBD2. Germline V CDR1 and CDR2: SGHAT, FQNNGV. This CDR3 region has 15 residues. Trimming removed 2 bases from V and 7 bases from J; junction bases left unmatched: 8. The CDR3 region is CASSLLTSGAGEQYF. CDR3 bases: TGTGCCAGCAGCTTACTTACTAGCGGGGCTGGGGAGCAGTACTTC.

The gene calls are TRBV6-2 or TRBV6-3 and TRBJ2-6; 10 bases line up with TRBD1. Germline CDR1 is MNHEY and CDR2 is SVGEGT. CDR3 length: 17 amino acids. V lost 5 bases and J lost 0; bases outside the gene matches: 4. The DNA of the CDR3 is TGTGCCAGCAGTCGGACAGGGGGAGGCTCTGGGGCCAACGTCCTGACTTTC. This translates into CASSRTGGGSGANVLTF.

The gene calls are TRBV5-1 and TRBJ2-3; possible D gene TRBD2, 6 bases. This CDR3 contains 14 residues. Germline CDR1 reads SGHRS; CDR2 reads YFSETQ. V was cut by 3 bases and J by 2 bases, with 10 bases left in between. The CDR3 bases are TGCGCCAGCAGCTCAGCGGGTTCCACAGATACGCAGTATTTT. Translation: CASSSAGSTDTQYF.

The chain employs TRBV5-1 and TRBJ1-4; TRBD1 matches 8 bases. This CDR3 spans 14 amino acids. The junction had 3 bases not matched to a gene; V was cut back by 3 bases and J by 5 bases. In germline, CDR1 is SGHRS, CDR2 YFSETQ. Here the CDR3 DNA reads TGCGCCAGCAGCTCTGACAGGGGAAATGAAAAACTGTTTTTT. It encodes CASSSDRGNEKLFF.

The V and J genes are TRBV7-3 and TRBJ2-7, with TRBD2 matching 7 bases. V dropped 5 bases and J dropped 2; count of bases not matched to a gene: 12. In germline, CDR1 is SGHTA, CDR2 FQGTGA. This CDR3 comprises 16 residues. CDR3 residues: CASSPGVGGGTYEQYF. The CDR3 DNA is TGTGCCAGCAGCCCCGGCGTAGGCGGGGGAACCTACGAGCAGTACTTC.

The rearrangement links TRBV6-5 to TRBJ1-5; the D gene is possibly TRBD1 (6 bases). The V gene lost 8 bases and the J gene lost 3 bases, with 11 bases spanning the gap. The CDR3 covers 13 residues. In germline, CDR1 is MNHEY, CDR2 SVGAGI. The DNA of the CDR3 is TGTGCCAGCTCGACAGGAGCCAATCAGCCCCAGCATTTT. Translated, it gives CASSTGANQPQHF.

CDR3 loop: CASSVRGGGTTEAFF. The CDR3 region has the DNA TGTGCCAGCAGTGTCAGGGGTGGGGGTACCACTGAAGCTTTCTTT. The rearrangement links TRBV27 to TRBJ1-1, with a tentative D call TRBD1 (6 bases). Germline V gene lookup returns CDR1 MNHEY and CDR2 SMNVEV (reference sequence). The CDR3 covers 15 residues. Trimming stripped 5 bases from V and 4 bases from J, with 17 bases between.

The rearrangement uses TRBV4-3 and TRBJ2-3, with D possibly TRBD2 on 5 matching bases. The CDR3 extends over 18 amino acids. Germline loops: CDR1 LGHNA, CDR2 YSLEER. V gave up 3 bases and J gave up 2 bases, with 21 bases separating them. CDR3 nucleotides: TGCGCCAGCAGCCAGACCCGGGGTCCTTCCCCCTCCACAGATACGCAGTATTTT. Its translation: CASSQTRGPSPSTDTQYF.

This rearrangement joins TRBV14 to TRBJ1-2; D remains unclear. Per germline, CDR1 SGHDN and CDR2 FVKESK. Trimming removed 0 bases from V and 3 bases from J, with 5 bases in between. This CDR3 contains 13 residues. The CDR3 nucleotides read TGTGCCAGCAGCCAAGATCATGACTATGGCTACACCTTC. Translated, it gives CASSQDHDYGYTF.